The 3 T cell receptor beta chains presented below share a single source sample, sequenced in a study of CD8 T cells in ankylosing spondylitis. Study findings and constraints: A motif in TCR beta, a set of fewer than ten highly homologous variants, appeared characteristic of ankylosing spondylitis blood.

MiXCR, run by TCRdb on the 5' RACE reads, gives a single entry per CDR3 protein. The sample has about 220,000 distinct CDR3 sequences, about 7% seen once. Which antigens these TCRs recognize remains unknown. The sequencing input was blood, either unsorted or a sorted T cell fraction (not recorded which). The source of these receptors is a male donor with ankylosing spondylitis.

This clonotype was counted a few times. This chain joins TRBV28 and TRBJ1-2, with D possibly being TRBD1 (5 bases). This CDR3 comprises 15 residues. Germline CDR1 reads MDHEN; CDR2 reads SYDVKM. V was shortened by 6 bases and J by 2 bases, with 16 bases between the two germline ends. The CDR3 coding sequence is TGTGCCAGCAGCACAACCCCGGGACTGAACTATGGCTACACCTTC. This encodes CASSTTPGLNYGYTF.

The rearrangement uses TRBV9 and TRBJ2-3; no clear D. The V gene lost 3 bases and the J gene lost 5 bases, with 7 bases spanning the gap. CDR3 length: 12 residues. In germline, CDR1 is SGDLS, CDR2 YYNGEE. CDR3 nucleotides: TGTGCCAGCAGCGGCCTAAGAGATACGCAGTATTTT. This translates into CASSGLRDTQYF. Based on the CDR3 plus reference TRBV9 and TRBJ2-3, the full variable domain is DSGVTQTPKHLITATGQRVTLRCSPRSGDLSVYWYQQSLDQGLQFLIQYYNGEERAKGNILERFSAQQFPDLHSELNLSSLELGDSALYFCASSGLRDTQYFGPGTRLTVL.

A few counts support this clonotype. The rearrangement links TRBV20-1 to TRBJ2-7; a weak D match, TRBD1 (6 bases). Germline-derived CDR1 and CDR2 are DFQATT and SNEGSKA (reference sequence). The CDR3 length is 15 residues. V lost 1 base and J 5 bases, leaving 18 bases between the germline ends. The CDR3 DNA reads TGCAGTGCTAGAGGGACAGTAGCCCCTGTGGACGAGCAGTACTTC. Protein: CSARGTVAPVDEQYF.